A single T cell receptor (beta chain) is shown here with its context. Assay used: immunoSEQ multiplex PCR; TCRdb lists only in-frame clones, some missing. The table includes around 170,000 clones, around nine tenths detected once. Germline V gene lookup returns CDR1 MNHEY and CDR2 SMNVEV (reference sequence). V shed 0 bases and J shed 1 base, with 3 bases lying between them. This CDR3 has 13 amino acids. These data come from a study of control samples from healthy donors and cancer patients. The TCR sequence derives from a woman in her thirties in good health. The J gene is TRBJ2-5, the V gene TRBV27; D unresolved. The sequenced sample was blood. The CDR3 loop is CASSLSLQETQYF. CDR3 DNA: TGTGCCAGCAGTTTATCCCTCCAAGAGACCCAGTACTTC.